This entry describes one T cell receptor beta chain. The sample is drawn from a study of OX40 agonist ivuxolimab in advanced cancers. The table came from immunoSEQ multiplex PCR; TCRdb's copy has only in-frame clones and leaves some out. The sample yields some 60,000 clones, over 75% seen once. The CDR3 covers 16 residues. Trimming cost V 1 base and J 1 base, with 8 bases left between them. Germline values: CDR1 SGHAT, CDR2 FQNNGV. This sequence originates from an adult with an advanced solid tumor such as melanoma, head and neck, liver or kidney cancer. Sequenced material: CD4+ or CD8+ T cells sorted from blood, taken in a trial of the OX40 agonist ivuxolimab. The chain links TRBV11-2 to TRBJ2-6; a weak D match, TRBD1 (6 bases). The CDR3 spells CASSLADRSGANVLTF. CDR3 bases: TGTGCCAGCAGCTTAGCGGACAGATCTGGGGCCAACGTCCTGACTTTC.